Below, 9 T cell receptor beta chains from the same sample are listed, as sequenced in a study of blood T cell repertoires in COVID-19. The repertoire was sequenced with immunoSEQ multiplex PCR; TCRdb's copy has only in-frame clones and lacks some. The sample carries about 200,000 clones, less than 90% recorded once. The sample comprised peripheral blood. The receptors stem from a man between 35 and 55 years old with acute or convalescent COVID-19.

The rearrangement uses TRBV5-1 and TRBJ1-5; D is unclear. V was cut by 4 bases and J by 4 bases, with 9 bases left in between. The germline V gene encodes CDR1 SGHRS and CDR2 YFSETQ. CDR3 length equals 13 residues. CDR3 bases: TGCGCCAGCAGCCTGAGTTGGAATCAGCCCCAGCATTTT. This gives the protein CASSLSWNQPQHF.

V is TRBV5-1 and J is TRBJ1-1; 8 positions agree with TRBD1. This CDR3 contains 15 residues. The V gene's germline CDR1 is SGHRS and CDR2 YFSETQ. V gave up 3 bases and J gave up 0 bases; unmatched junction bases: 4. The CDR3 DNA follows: TGCGCCAGCAGCTCAGACAGGGGCCTGAACACTGAAGCTTTCTTT. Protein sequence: CASSSDRGLNTEAFF.

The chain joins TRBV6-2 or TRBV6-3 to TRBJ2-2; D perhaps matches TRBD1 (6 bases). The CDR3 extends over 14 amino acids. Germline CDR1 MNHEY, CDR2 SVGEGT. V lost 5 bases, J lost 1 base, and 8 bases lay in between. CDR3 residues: CASSRQVNTGELFF. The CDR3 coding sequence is TGTGCCAGCAGTAGACAGGTGAACACCGGGGAGCTGTTTTTT.

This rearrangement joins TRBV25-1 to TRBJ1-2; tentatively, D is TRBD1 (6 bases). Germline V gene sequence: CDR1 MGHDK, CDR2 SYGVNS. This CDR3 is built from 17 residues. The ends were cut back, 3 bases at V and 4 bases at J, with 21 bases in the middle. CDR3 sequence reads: CASSDPKRGGAIYGYTF. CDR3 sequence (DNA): TGTGCCAGCAGTGATCCCAAAAGGGGGGGCGCAATCTATGGCTACACCTTC.

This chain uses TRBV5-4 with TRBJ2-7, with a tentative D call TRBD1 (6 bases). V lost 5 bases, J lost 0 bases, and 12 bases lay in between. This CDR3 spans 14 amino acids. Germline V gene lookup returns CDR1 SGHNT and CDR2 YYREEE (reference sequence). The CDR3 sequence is CASSLTGNSYEQYF. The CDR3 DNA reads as TGTGCCAGCAGTCTAACAGGGAACTCCTACGAGCAGTACTTC.

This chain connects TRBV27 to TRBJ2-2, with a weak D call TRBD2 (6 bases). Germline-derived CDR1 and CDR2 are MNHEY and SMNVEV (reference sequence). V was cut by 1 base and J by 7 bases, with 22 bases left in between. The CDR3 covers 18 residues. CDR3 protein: CASSLWVGGPTAYGELFF. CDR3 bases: TGTGCCAGCAGTTTATGGGTCGGGGGTCCCACAGCTTACGGGGAGCTGTTTTTT.

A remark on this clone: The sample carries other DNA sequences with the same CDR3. CDR3 sequence (DNA): TGTGCCAGCAGCTCAGACAGATATAATTCACCCCTCCACTTT. The encoded protein is CASSSDRYNSPLHF. The rearrangement links TRBV7-9 to TRBJ1-6, with a weak D call TRBD1 (5 bases). The germline V gene has CDR1 SEHNR and CDR2 FQNEAQ (reference sequence). This CDR3 has 14 residues. Trimming cost V 4 bases and J 4 bases, with 8 bases left between them.

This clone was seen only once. For the CDR3, the DNA is TGTGCCAGCAGGGCCGGGACAGGGAATGAGCAGTTCTTC. It translates to CASRAGTGNEQFF. The chain is built from TRBV28 and TRBJ2-1; 9 nucleotides agree with TRBD1. CDR3 size: 13 residues. V trimming: 6 bases; J trimming: 7 bases; junction bases outside the gene matches: 4. CDR1 and CDR2 from the germline V gene are MDHEN and SYDVKM.

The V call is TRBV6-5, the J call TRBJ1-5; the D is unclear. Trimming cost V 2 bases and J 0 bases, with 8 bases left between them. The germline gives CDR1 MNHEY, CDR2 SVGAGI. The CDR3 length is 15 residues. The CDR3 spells CASSYNGYSNQPQHF. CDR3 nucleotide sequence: TGTGCCAGCAGTTACAACGGGTATAGCAATCAGCCCCAGCATTTT.